This record concerns one T cell receptor (beta chain) sequence. The sample belongs to a study of T cells in Graves' hyperthyroidism and ophthalmopathy. Amplified TCR beta CDR3 regions came from RNA transcripts. The HTBI set primed first-round TCR CDR3 RT-PCR. TCRdb redid the calling of the multiplex PCR reads with MiXCR, one entry per CDR3 protein. This sample has 410,000 or so distinct CDR3 sequences; roughly 15% occur once, and the top ten carry around 14%. Germline CDR1 and CDR2: DFQATT and SNEGSKA (reference sequence). The V gene end was trimmed by 3 bases and the J gene end by 3 bases; junction bases not matched to a gene: 4. This CDR3 comprises 15 residues.

This chain connects TRBV20-1 to TRBJ2-3; 12 bases line up with TRBD2. The sequence was collected from a man aged 18-30 years with Graves' ophthalmopathy. The material sequenced was blood. The CDR3 DNA follows: TGCAGTGCTAGCCTAGGACTAGCGGGGACAGATACGCAGTATTTT. Protein: CSASLGLAGTDTQYF.